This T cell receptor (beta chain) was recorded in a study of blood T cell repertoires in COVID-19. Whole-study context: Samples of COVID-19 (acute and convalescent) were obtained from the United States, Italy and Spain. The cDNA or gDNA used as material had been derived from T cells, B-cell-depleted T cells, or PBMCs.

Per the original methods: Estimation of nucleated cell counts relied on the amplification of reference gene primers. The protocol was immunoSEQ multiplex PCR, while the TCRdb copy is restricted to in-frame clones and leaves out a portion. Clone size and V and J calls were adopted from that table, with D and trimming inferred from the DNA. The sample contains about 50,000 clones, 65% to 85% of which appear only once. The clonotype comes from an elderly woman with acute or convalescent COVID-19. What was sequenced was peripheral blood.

The CDR3 nucleotides are TGTGCCAGCAGCTTAGGTGGGGGGGGCCGTTACAATGAGCAGTTCTTC. This sequence encodes CASSLGGGGRYNEQFF. The chain uses TRBV7-6 and TRBJ2-1; D may be TRBD2 (7 bases). V gave up 1 base and J gave up 4 bases, with 14 bases separating them. Germline CDR1 and CDR2: SGHVS and FNYEAQ. The CDR3 runs 16 residues.